This section outlines one TCR beta chain sequence together with its context. Its target is unknown. These data are taken from a study of blood T cell dynamics during melanoma immunotherapy. Turning to the study itself: Standard first-line treatment here was pembrolizumab or nivolumab plus ipilimumab in metastatic melanoma.

Clones were read by immunoSEQ multiplex PCR, and TCRdb kept only the in-frame ones, dropping some. The sample holds about 13,000 clones; roughly 91% are singletons and the top ten take approximately 3.5%. V lost 2 bases and J lost 4, with 11 bases in between. CDR3 length equals 14 residues. The germline CDR1 and CDR2 sequences are MDHEN and SYDVKM. Notes on the study in general: The study could not tell melanoma-specific clones from general immune activation.

Noted time point: pre-treatment baseline. One draw preceded checkpoint blockade; another followed its first cycle at week 3. Prior systemic cancer therapy, immunosuppressant use and other active malignancies excluded patients. This specimen was blood, taken from a patient treated with checkpoint blockade. The receptor comes from a human donor with melanoma. The V gene is TRBV28, the J gene TRBJ1-2; maybe TRBD1 (6 bases). The CDR3 DNA reads TGTGCCAGCAGTTTAATAGGGGGTCTCTATGGCTACACCTTC. Its protein product is CASSLIGGLYGYTF.